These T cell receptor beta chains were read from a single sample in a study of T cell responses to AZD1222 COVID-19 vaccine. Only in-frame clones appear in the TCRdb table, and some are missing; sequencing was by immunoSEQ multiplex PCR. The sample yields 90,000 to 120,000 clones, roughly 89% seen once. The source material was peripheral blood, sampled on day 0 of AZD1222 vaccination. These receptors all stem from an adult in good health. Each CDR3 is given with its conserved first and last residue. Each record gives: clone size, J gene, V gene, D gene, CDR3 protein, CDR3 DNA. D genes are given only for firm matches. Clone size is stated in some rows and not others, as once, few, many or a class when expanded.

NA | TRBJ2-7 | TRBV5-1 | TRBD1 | CASSPLPGQGKYEQYF | TGCGCCAGCAGCCCATTGCCCGGACAGGGAAAGTACGAGCAGTACTTC
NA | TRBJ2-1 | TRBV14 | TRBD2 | CASSQVRGDNEQFF | TGTGCCAGCAGCCAAGTCCGGGGGGACAATGAGCAGTTCTTC
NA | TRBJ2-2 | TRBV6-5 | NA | CASSYYLSGAGELFF | TGTGCCAGCAGTTACTACCTCAGCGGCGCCGGGGAGCTGTTTTTT
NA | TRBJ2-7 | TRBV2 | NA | CASSARVPHYEQYF | TGTGCCAGCAGTGCCCGGGTCCCCCACTACGAGCAGTACTTC
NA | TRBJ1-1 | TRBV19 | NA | CASSIGLITEAFF | TGTGCCAGTAGTATCGGCCTAATCACTGAAGCTTTCTTT
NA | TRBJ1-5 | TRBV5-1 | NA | CASSLGLNNQPQHF | TGCGCCAGCAGCTTGGGTCTAAACAATCAGCCCCAGCATTTT
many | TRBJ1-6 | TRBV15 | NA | CATTLERGSPLHF | TGTGCCACCACATTGGAGCGGGGATCACCCCTCCACTTT
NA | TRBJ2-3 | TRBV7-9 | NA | CASSIETDTQYF | TGTGCCAGCAGCATAGAAACAGATACGCAGTATTTT
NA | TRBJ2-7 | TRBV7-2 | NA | CASSQDPSSYEQYF | TGTGCCAGCAGTCAGGACCCGAGCTCCTACGAGCAGTACTTC
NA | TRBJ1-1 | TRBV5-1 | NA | CASRPPGGNTEAFF | TGCGCCAGCAGGCCGCCGGGGGGTAACACTGAAGCTTTCTTT
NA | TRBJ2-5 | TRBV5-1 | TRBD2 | CASSLMTSGSHGETQYF | TGCGCCAGCAGCCTGATGACTAGCGGGTCTCACGGGGAGACCCAGTACTTC
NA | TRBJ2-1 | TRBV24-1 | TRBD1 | CATSDPQGAENEQFF | TGTGCCACCAGTGATCCCCAGGGGGCGGAAAATGAGCAGTTCTTC
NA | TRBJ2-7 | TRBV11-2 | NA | CASSLDPGEGPRSSYEQYF | TGTGCCAGCAGCTTAGATCCCGGGGAAGGCCCGAGGAGCTCCTACGAGCAGTACTTC
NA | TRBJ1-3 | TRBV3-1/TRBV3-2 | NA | CASSLVTGFSGNTIYF | TGTGCCAGCAGCCTAGTGACAGGTTTCTCTGGAAACACCATATATTTT
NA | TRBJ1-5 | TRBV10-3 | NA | CAISGKALGGNQPQHF | TGTGCCATCAGTGGGAAGGCCCTGGGAGGCAATCAGCCCCAGCATTTT
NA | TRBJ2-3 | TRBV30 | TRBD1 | CAWSKPQTGVDTQYF | TGTGCCTGGAGTAAGCCGCAGACAGGGGTAGATACGCAGTATTTT
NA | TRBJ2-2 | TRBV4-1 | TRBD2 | CASSRTSGGVFVGELFF | TGCGCCAGCAGCCGGACTAGCGGGGGGGTATTCGTCGGGGAGCTGTTTTTT
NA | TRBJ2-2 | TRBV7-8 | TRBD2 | CASALGGGDTGELFF | TGTGCCAGCGCCCTCGGCGGGGGGGACACCGGGGAGCTGTTTTTT
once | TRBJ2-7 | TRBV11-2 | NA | CASSLGPLRDLYEQYF | TGTGCCAGCAGCTTAGGACCCCTCCGGGATCTCTACGAGCAGTACTTC
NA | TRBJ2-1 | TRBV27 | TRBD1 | CASTRGQGSYNEQFF | TGTGCCAGTACGAGAGGACAGGGTAGTTACAATGAGCAGTTCTTC
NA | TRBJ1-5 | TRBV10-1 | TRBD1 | CASSWTGGSSQPQHF | TGCGCCAGCAGCTGGACAGGGGGCTCGAGTCAGCCCCAGCATTTT
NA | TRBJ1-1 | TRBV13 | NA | CASSSTVENTEAFF | TGTGCCAGCAGCTCCACTGTTGAAAACACTGAAGCTTTCTTT
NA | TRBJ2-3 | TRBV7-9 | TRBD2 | CASTPKVAGDTDTQYF | TGTGCCAGCACCCCGAAGGTAGCGGGCGACACAGATACGCAGTATTTT
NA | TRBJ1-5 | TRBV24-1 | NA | CATQTGSGTYQPQHF | TGTGCCACACAAACAGGATCCGGGACTTATCAGCCCCAGCATTTT
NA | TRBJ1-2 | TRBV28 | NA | CASSSPGETFMGYTF | TGTGCCAGCAGTTCCCCCGGGGAGACCTTTATGGGCTACACCTTC
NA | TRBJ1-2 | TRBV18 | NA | CASSPSESGTYGYTF | TGTGCCAGCTCACCAAGTGAGTCGGGAACCTATGGCTACACCTTC
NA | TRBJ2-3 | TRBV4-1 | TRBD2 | CASRTSGRKDTQYF | TGCGCCAGCCGGACTAGCGGGAGGAAAGATACGCAGTATTTT
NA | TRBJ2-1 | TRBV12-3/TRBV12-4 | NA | CASSNLRNEQFF | TGTGCCAGCAGCAATTTGCGGAATGAGCAGTTCTTC
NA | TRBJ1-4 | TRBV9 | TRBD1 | CASSPRTGIGEKLFF | TGTGCCAGCAGCCCTCGGACAGGGATTGGTGAAAAACTGTTTTTT
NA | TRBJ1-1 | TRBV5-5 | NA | CASSPLMGALGTEAFF | TGTGCCAGCAGCCCCCTGATGGGGGCGTTGGGCACTGAAGCTTTCTTT
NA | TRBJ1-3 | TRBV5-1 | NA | CASSLQGAGNTIYF | TGCGCCAGCAGCTTACAGGGTGCTGGAAACACCATATATTTT
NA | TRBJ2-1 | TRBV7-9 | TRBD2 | CASGSSGSPYNEQFF | TGTGCCAGTGGGTCCAGCGGGAGCCCCTACAATGAGCAGTTCTTC
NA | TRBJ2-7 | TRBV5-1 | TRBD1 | CASSEGQGERYEQYF | TGCGCCAGCAGCGAGGGACAGGGAGAGCGCTACGAGCAGTACTTC
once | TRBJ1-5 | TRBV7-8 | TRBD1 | CASSTGGDSNQPQHF | TGTGCCAGCAGTACAGGGGGTGATAGCAATCAGCCCCAGCATTTT